Presented here are 23 T cell receptor beta chains from one specimen sequenced in a study of blood T cell repertoires in COVID-19. The protocol was immunoSEQ multiplex PCR, while the TCRdb copy is restricted to in-frame clones and leaves out a portion. The data hold some 180,000 clones, with around four fifths observed a single time. Sequenced sample: peripheral blood. These receptor sequences come from a woman of 80 years or more with COVID-19, enrolled during active disease.

This clone showed up just once. The gene calls are TRBV10-3 and TRBJ1-1, with a tentative D call TRBD1 (6 bases). The germline V gene encodes CDR1 ENHRY and CDR2 SYGVKD. Trimming took 6 bases from V and 5 from J, leaving 13 bases between them. The CDR3 length is 13 residues. The CDR3 sequence is CAIRRTEGTEAFF. Here the CDR3 DNA reads TGTGCCATCAGGAGGACAGAGGGGACTGAAGCTTTCTTT.

V is TRBV9 and J is TRBJ2-3; tentative D call: TRBD2 (7 bases). The CDR3 has 14 amino acids. Trimming left V 5 bases short and J 4 bases short, with 14 bases between. Per the germline V gene, CDR1 is SGDLS and CDR2 is YYNGEE. This chain's CDR3 is CASSSGGLSDTQYF. In DNA form, the CDR3 reads TGTGCCAGCAGTTCCGGGGGGCTCTCAGATACGCAGTATTTT.

DNA of the CDR3: TGTGCCAGCAGTTACTTGGGGAGGGGCAGTGAAGCTTTCTTT. Protein sequence: CASSYLGRGSEAFF. The chain employs TRBV6-5 and TRBJ1-1; a possible D gene is TRBD1 (5 bases). The V gene lost 1 base and the J gene lost 7 bases, with 13 bases spanning the gap. Germline V CDR1 and CDR2: MNHEY, SVGAGI. This CDR3 is built from 14 residues.

The V gene is TRBV27, the J gene TRBJ2-2; 7 bases map to TRBD1. The CDR3 spans 14 residues. V gave up 4 bases and J gave up 5 bases; unmatched junction bases: 4. Germline CDR1 MNHEY, CDR2 SMNVEV (reference sequence). The CDR3 nucleotides are TGTGCCAGCAGTTACGCGACAGGGACCGGGGAGCTGTTTTTT. It codes for CASSYATGTGELFF.

The chain joins TRBV5-1 to TRBJ1-1, with TRBD1 matching over 11 bases. Trimming at V came to 2 bases and at J to 7 bases, leaving 7 bases not matched to a gene. Germline V gene sequence: CDR1 SGHRS, CDR2 YFSETQ. CDR3 length equals 15 residues. CDR3 loop: CASSFLGTGGDEAFF. The CDR3 DNA reads TGCGCCAGCAGCTTCCTCGGGACAGGGGGGGATGAAGCTTTCTTT.

The chain employs TRBV11-3 and TRBJ2-5; TRBD1 matches 12 bases. The CDR3 is 16 amino acids. Germline V lookup: CDR1 SGHNT, CDR2 YENEEA. J gave up 5 bases and V 4 bases, and 8 bases lay outside the gene matches. The CDR3 nucleotides read TGTGCCAGCAGCTCCCGGGACAGGGGGCGCGCGGAGACCCAGTACTTC. It encodes CASSSRDRGRAETQYF.

The gene calls are TRBV2 and TRBJ1-2, with 9 bases aligning to TRBD1. CDR1 and CDR2 (germline): SNHLY, FYNNEI. The CDR3 is 18 amino acids. After removal of 4 bases from V and 4 bases from J, the junction contained 16 bases not matched to a gene. The CDR3 region has the DNA TGTGCCAGCAGTGCAAAGCATTCCGGGACAGGGCCTAGCTATGGCTACACCTTC. Amino acid sequence: CASSAKHSGTGPSYGYTF.

The chain employs TRBV5-4 and TRBJ2-3, with TRBD2 as a possible D gene (6 bases). The germline CDR1 and CDR2 sequences are SGHNT and YYREEE (reference sequence). The CDR3 runs to 15 residues. V gave up 4 bases and J gave up 2 bases, with 14 bases separating them. The CDR3 sequence: CASSRWGGDTDTQYF. CDR3 nucleotide sequence: TGTGCCAGCAGCCGATGGGGCGGGGACACAGATACGCAGTATTTT.

This chain uses TRBV15 with TRBJ2-7; D possibly corresponds to TRBD1 (5 bases). There are 15 residues in the CDR3. Germline V lookup: CDR1 LNHNV, CDR2 YYDKDF (reference sequence). V was shortened by 1 base and J by 2 bases, with 12 bases between the two germline ends. CDR3 amino acids: CATSRAPAGPYEQYF. CDR3 coding DNA: TGTGCCACCAGCAGAGCCCCTGCAGGGCCCTACGAGCAGTACTTC.

This chain uses TRBV4-1 with TRBJ1-5; D is perhaps TRBD1 (5 bases). Trimming stripped 0 bases from V and 7 bases from J, with 13 bases between. Looked up from germline, CDR1 is MGHRA and CDR2 is YSYEKL. The CDR3 has 15 amino acids. Written as DNA, the CDR3 is TGCGCCAGCAGCCAAGATTCGACAGCTCAACAGCCCCAGCATTTT. It translates to CASSQDSTAQQPQHF.

The chain joins TRBV30 to TRBJ2-3, with D perhaps TRBD1 (5 bases). The germline V and J ends were trimmed by 2 bases and 1 base, with 22 bases remaining between them. CDR1 GTSNPN and CDR2 SVGIG come from the germline V gene (reference sequence). The CDR3 has 18 amino acids. The CDR3 region is CAWSPPDPPRGRTDTQYF. The CDR3 nucleotides are TGTGCCTGGAGTCCCCCTGACCCCCCTAGGGGCCGCACAGATACGCAGTATTTT.

The DNA of the CDR3 is TGTGCCAGCAGCTCCAGCGGTTGGAGGGCCGACCTCACAGATACGCAGTATTTT. Its translation is CASSSSGWRADLTDTQYF. The chain has TRBV7-9 and TRBJ2-3; TRBD2 might be the D (6 bases). Deletions cut 4 bases from V and 2 bases from J, with 22 bases between. CDR1 is SEHNR and CDR2 is FQNEAQ in the germline V gene (reference sequence). The CDR3 contains 18 residues.

The chain employs TRBV5-4 and TRBJ1-6, with D perhaps TRBD1 (5 bases). CDR3 size: 16 residues. Germline-derived CDR1 and CDR2 are SGHNT and YYREEE (reference sequence). Trimming took 1 base from V and 7 from J, leaving 15 bases between them. The CDR3 spells CASSLLSGSVNSPLHF. Here the CDR3 DNA reads TGTGCCAGCAGCTTGTTGTCAGGGTCCGTGAATTCACCCCTCCACTTT.

This chain uses TRBV7-9 with TRBJ2-7; 12 bases are a match to TRBD2. Germline V gene lookup returns CDR1 SEHNR and CDR2 FQNEAQ (reference sequence). The junction had 7 bases not matched to a gene; V was cut back by 5 bases and J by 2 bases. The length of the CDR3 is 16 residues. The CDR3 DNA is TGTGCCAGCAGCCCGGGACTAGCGGGCGAGGCCTACGAGCAGTACTTC. This codes for CASSPGLAGEAYEQYF.

This clone was observed at least ten times. V usage is TRBV9 and J usage is TRBJ2-2, with 8 bases matching TRBD2. The V gene end was trimmed by 4 bases and the J gene end by 6 bases; junction bases not matched to a gene: 8. Germline V gene sequence: CDR1 SGDLS, CDR2 YYNGEE. The CDR3 totals 15 residues. CDR3 sequence (DNA): TGTGCCAGCAGCCCCGGGAGGGATAGGCCCGGGGAGCTGTTTTTT. This gives the protein CASSPGRDRPGELFF.

The rearrangement uses TRBV27 and TRBJ2-2; 13 bases align to TRBD2. Looked up from germline, CDR1 is MNHEY and CDR2 is SMNVEV (reference sequence). V shed 1 base and J 3 bases; nucleotides not matched to a gene: 2. The CDR3 is made up of 17 amino acids. This chain's CDR3 is CASSLFGLAGDTGELFF. The CDR3 nucleotides are TGTGCCAGCAGTTTATTTGGACTAGCGGGAGACACCGGGGAGCTGTTTTTT.

The chain couples TRBV29-1 to TRBJ2-1, with 10 positions matching TRBD2. CDR1 SQVTM and CDR2 ANQGSEA come from the germline V gene. J lost 7 bases, V lost 7 bases, and 10 bases had no gene match. The CDR3 runs to 14 residues. The CDR3 spells CSAERGGLRNEQFF. In DNA form, the CDR3 reads TGCAGCGCCGAGCGGGGGGGCCTTAGGAATGAGCAGTTCTTC.

This chain links TRBV5-1 with TRBJ1-1; 8 nucleotides agree with TRBD1. The germline CDR1 and CDR2 sequences are SGHRS and YFSETQ. After removal of 4 bases from V and 0 bases from J, the junction contained 5 bases not matched to a gene. This CDR3 region has 15 residues. This CDR3 is CASSGNRGMNTEAFF. The CDR3 DNA sequence: TGCGCCAGCAGCGGGAACAGGGGGATGAACACTGAAGCTTTCTTT.

J is TRBJ1-2 and V is TRBV5-1; tentatively, D is TRBD1 (5 bases). Per germline, CDR1 SGHRS and CDR2 YFSETQ. V was trimmed by 2 bases and J by 2 bases, leaving 10 bases between them. This CDR3 has 14 residues. The CDR3 protein is CASSLDSFNYGYTF. The CDR3 DNA follows: TGCGCCAGCAGCTTAGACAGCTTCAACTATGGCTACACCTTC. The variable domain in full, completed from reference TRBV5-1 and TRBJ1-2, reads KAGVTQTPRYLIKTRGQQVTLSCSPISGHRSVSWYQQTPGQGLQFLFEYFSETQRNKGNFPGRFSGRQFSNSRSEMNVSTLELGDSALYLCASSLDSFNYGYTFGSGTRLTVV.

This clone was picked up a small number of times. V gene TRBV5-4 combines with J gene TRBJ1-1, with 11 bases matching TRBD1. This CDR3 has 20 residues. The J segment lost 5 bases and the V segment lost 1 base, leaving 19 bases of the junction unmatched. Germline CDR1 is SGHNT and CDR2 is YYREEE (reference sequence). The CDR3 is CASSLPPGQGARGLGTEAFF. The CDR3 nucleotides are TGTGCCAGCAGCTTGCCACCCGGACAGGGGGCGCGAGGTTTAGGTACTGAAGCTTTCTTT.

This rearrangement joins TRBV5-1 to TRBJ1-2, with 7 bases matching TRBD1. Germline CDR1 and CDR2: SGHRS and YFSETQ. V was clipped by 3 bases and J by 6 bases; unmatched bases: 11. CDR3 length: 15 residues. The CDR3 nucleotides are TGCGCCAGCAGCTCCACGGGGTCCAGGGGGGATGGCTACACCTTC. Residues: CASSSTGSRGDGYTF.

The chain carries TRBV7-9 and TRBJ1-2, with TRBD1 matching 8 bases. With 3 bases clipped from V and 7 bases from J, the junction kept 4 bases outside the gene matches. The CDR3 totals 13 residues. Germline V gives CDR1 SEHNR, CDR2 FQNEAQ (reference sequence). The CDR3 protein is CASSFARGPGYTF. The CDR3 bases are TGTGCCAGCAGCTTCGCCAGGGGGCCTGGCTACACCTTC.

This clone was seen a single time. The chain employs TRBV5-1 and TRBJ2-1; 14 bases are a match to TRBD2. The CDR3 sequence is 17 residues long. Trimming at V came to 2 bases and at J to 10 bases, leaving 11 bases not matched to a gene. CDR1 is SGHRS and CDR2 is YFSETQ in the germline V gene. The CDR3 reads CASSFGPTSGGAGEQFF. CDR3 coding DNA: TGCGCCAGCAGCTTCGGACCGACTAGCGGGGGGGCCGGCGAGCAGTTCTTC.